What follows is one T cell receptor (beta chain) and its context. Its antigen is undetermined. The ends were cut back, 3 bases at V and 5 bases at J, with 23 bases in the middle. From germline, CDR1 is SGDLS and CDR2 YYNGEE. The CDR3 runs 17 residues. The sample comes from a study of a mutant IDH1 vaccine in newly diagnosed glioma. About the research overall: Former treatment meant radiotherapy, temozolomide, or both; the majority had gotten both.

Time point here: week 47, end of study. Every vaccination contained 300 ug of the mutant IDH1 20-mer peptide and was paired with topical imiquimod. Produced via immunoSEQ multiplex PCR; TCRdb's table is partial and in-frame only. The sample lists tens of thousands of clones, 65% to 90% seen once, with about 19% in the top ten. The specimen was PBMCs, collected from a glioma patient whose treatment included an IDH1 peptide vaccine. This chain uses TRBV9 with TRBJ2-5; D could derive from TRBD1 or TRBD2 (7 bases each). This clonotype was obtained from a man between 18 and 29 years old with glioma. Some clones in this sample may be carry-over from other donors' samples. The CDR3 DNA sequence: TGTGCCAGCAGCGCAGGGGGACTATCCCTAGGGGGGGAGACCCAGTACTTC. This gives the protein CASSAGGLSLGGETQYF.